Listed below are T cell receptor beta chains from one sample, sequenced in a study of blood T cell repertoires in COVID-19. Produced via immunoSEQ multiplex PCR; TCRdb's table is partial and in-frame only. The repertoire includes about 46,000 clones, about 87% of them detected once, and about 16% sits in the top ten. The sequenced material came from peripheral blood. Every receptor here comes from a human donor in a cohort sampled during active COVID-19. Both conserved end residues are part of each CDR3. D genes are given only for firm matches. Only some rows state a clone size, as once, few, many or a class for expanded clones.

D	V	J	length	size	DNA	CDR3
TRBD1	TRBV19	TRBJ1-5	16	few	TGTGCCAGTAGTATGACAGGGGGATTGGGCAATCAGCCCCAGCATTTT	CASSMTGGLGNQPQHF
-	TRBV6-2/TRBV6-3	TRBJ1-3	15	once	TGTGCCAGCAGTCAAGCCGCAGGGGCTGGAAACACCATATATTTT	CASSQAAGAGNTIYF
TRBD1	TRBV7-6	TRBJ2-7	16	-	TGTGCCAGCAGCCCTCCAGACAGGGGGCCGGGGAACGAGCAGTACTTC	CASSPPDRGPGNEQYF
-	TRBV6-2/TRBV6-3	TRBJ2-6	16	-	TGTGCCAGCAGCTCCACAGAAGGCTCTGGGGCCAACGTCCTGACTTTC	CASSSTEGSGANVLTF
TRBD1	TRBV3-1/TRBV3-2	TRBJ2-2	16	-	TGTGCCAGCAGCCAAGTAGGCGACAGGGGCACCGGGGAGCTGTTTTTT	CASSQVGDRGTGELFF
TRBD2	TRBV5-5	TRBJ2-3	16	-	TGTGCCAGCAGCTTTTCCGGCGGGGGGGCCAAAGATACGCAGTATTTT	CASSFSGGGAKDTQYF
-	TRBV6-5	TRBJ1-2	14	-	TGTGCCAGCAGAACCGGGACTACTAACTATGGCTACACCTTC	CASRTGTTNYGYTF
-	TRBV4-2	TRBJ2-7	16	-	TGTGCCAGCAGCCAATACCCCAGGGGCACCTCCTACGAGCAGTACTTC	CASSQYPRGTSYEQYF
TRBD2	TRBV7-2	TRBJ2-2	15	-	TGTGCCAGCAGCCCCGAGACTAGCGGGATAGGAGGGCTGTTTTTT	CASSPETSGIGGLFF
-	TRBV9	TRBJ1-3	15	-	TGTGCCAGCAGTCTCAGTCGAAGCTCTGGAAACACCATATATTTT	CASSLSRSSGNTIYF
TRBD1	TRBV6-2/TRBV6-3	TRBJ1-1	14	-	TGTGCCAGCAGTCAAACAGGGGGTGGCACTGAAGCTTTCTTT	CASSQTGGGTEAFF
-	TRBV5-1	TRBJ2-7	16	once	TGCGCCAGCAGCGGAGGACAGTCCGACTCCTTCTACGAGCAGTACTTC	CASSGGQSDSFYEQYF
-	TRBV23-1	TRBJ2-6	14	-	TGCGCCAGCAGTACGGGCTCTGGGGCCAACGTCCTGACTTTC	CASSTGSGANVLTF
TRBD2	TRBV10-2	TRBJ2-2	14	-	TGCGCCATCATAGCGGGAGAGAACACCGGGGAGCTGTTTTTT	CAIIAGENTGELFF
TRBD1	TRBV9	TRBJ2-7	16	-	TGTGCCAGCACCTCCCGTCCGGGACAGAAGACCAACGAGCAGTACTTC	CASTSRPGQKTNEQYF
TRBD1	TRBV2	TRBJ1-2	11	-	TGTGCCACCCGACAGGGCTATGGCTACACCTTC	CATRQGYGYTF
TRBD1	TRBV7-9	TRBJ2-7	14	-	TGTGCCAGCAGCTCGGGACAGGGGTCCGACGAGCAGTACTTC	CASSSGQGSDEQYF
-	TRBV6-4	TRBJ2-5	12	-	TGTGCCAGCAGTCAGGGTCGAGAGACCCAGTACTTC	CASSQGRETQYF
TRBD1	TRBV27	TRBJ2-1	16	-	TGTGCCAGCAGTCTAATACCGGGACAGGCGTACAATGAGCAGTTCTTC	CASSLIPGQAYNEQFF
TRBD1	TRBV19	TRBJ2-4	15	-	TGTGCCAGTAGGGACAGGGCGGGAGCCAAAAACATTCAGTACTTC	CASRDRAGAKNIQYF
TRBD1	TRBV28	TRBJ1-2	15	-	TGTGCCAGCAGTTTATTTAGACAGGGGGCAGGGGGCTACACCTTC	CASSLFRQGAGGYTF
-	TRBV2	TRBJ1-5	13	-	TGTGCCAGCGCTCGGACAGAGGTTCAGCCCCAGCATTTT	CASARTEVQPQHF
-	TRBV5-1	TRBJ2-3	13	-	TGCGCCAGCAGCGGCCAGGCCACAGATACGCAGTATTTT	CASSGQATDTQYF
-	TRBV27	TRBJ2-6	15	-	TGTGCCAGCAGTTTGAGAGGGAATGGGGCCAACGTCCTGACTTTC	CASSLRGNGANVLTF
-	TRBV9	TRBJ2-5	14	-	TGTGCCAGCAGCGCCTCAGCGGTCCAAGAGACCCAGTACTTC	CASSASAVQETQYF
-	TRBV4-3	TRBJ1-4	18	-	TGCGCCAGCAGCCAAGATAGGCAGGGTAGAGCAACTAATGAAAAACTGTTTTTT	CASSQDRQGRATNEKLFF
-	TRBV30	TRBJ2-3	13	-	TGTGCCTGGACCCCCAAGCCCACAGATACGCAGTATTTT	CAWTPKPTDTQYF
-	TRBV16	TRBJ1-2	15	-	TGTGCCAGCAGCCAATCCAGGGCGTGGCTCTATGGCTACACCTTC	CASSQSRAWLYGYTF
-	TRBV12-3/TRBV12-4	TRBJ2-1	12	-	TGTGCCAGCAGCCTCGGAGGGAATGAGCAGTTCTTC	CASSLGGNEQFF
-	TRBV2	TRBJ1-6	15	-	TGTGCCAGCAGTGAGGAGAGCTCCTATAATTCACCCCTCCACTTT	CASSEESSYNSPLHF
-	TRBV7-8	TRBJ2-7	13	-	TGTGCCAGCAGCGCTACAGGTTCCTACGAGCAGTACTTC	CASSATGSYEQYF
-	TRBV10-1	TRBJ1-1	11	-	TGCGCCAGCGGCTCCGGGACAGAAGCTTTCTTT	CASGSGTEAFF
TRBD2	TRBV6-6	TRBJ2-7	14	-	TGTGCCAGCAACCTAGCGGTCCAGGGCTACGAGCAGTACTTC	CASNLAVQGYEQYF
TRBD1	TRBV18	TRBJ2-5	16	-	TGTGCCAGCTCACCGGGACAGGGAATTGTAAGAGAGACCCAGTACTTC	CASSPGQGIVRETQYF
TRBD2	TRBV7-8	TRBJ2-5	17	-	TGTGCCAGCAGTCAAACCGGGGGGGGGAGAGATCAAGAGACCCAGTACTTC	CASSQTGGGRDQETQYF
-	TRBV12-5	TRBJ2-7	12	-	TGTGCTAGTGTGGGGCTCACCTACGAGCAGTACTTC	CASVGLTYEQYF
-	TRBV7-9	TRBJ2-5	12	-	TGTGCCAGCAGCCCCCGACACGGACACAAGTACTTC	CASSPRHGHKYF
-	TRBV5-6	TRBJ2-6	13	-	TGTGCCAGCAGCCCCGGGGGGGCCAACGTCCTGACTTTC	CASSPGGANVLTF
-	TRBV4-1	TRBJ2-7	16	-	TGCGCCAGCAGCCAAGAACTCGGGACAAGCACCTACGAGCAGTACTTC	CASSQELGTSTYEQYF
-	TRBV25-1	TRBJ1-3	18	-	TGTGCCAGCAGTGAAATTAGTCGAGACAGCATCTCTGGAAACACCATATATTTT	CASSEISRDSISGNTIYF
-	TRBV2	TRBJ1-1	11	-	TGTGCCAGCAGCCTTTACACTGAAGCTTTCTTT	CASSLYTEAFF
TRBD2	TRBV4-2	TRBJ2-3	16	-	TGTGCCAGCAGCCAAGAAGCCCGGGGGGGCACAGATACGCAGTATTTT	CASSQEARGGTDTQYF
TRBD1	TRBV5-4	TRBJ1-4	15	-	TGTGCCAGCAGCTCGGACAGGGGGCTTAATGAAAAACTGTTTTTT	CASSSDRGLNEKLFF
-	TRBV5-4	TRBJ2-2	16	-	TGTGCCAGCAGCCCAGTCCAGCGGGTGAACACCGGGGAGCTGTTTTTT	CASSPVQRVNTGELFF
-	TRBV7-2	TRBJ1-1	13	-	TGTGCCAGCAGCTTAGTAGGGGCCACTGAAGCTTTCTTT	CASSLVGATEAFF
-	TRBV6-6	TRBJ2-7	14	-	TGTGCCAGCAGTTACTCGACGCGGTCCTACGAGCAGTACTTC	CASSYSTRSYEQYF
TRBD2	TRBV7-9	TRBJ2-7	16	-	TGTGCCAGCAGCTTAGACCTAGGGAGGGGCGCCTACGAGCAGTACTTC	CASSLDLGRGAYEQYF
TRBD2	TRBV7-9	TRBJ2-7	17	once	TGTGCCAGCAGCGGCGGCCTAGGACTAGCGGGAAGCTACGAGCAGTACTTC	CASSGGLGLAGSYEQYF
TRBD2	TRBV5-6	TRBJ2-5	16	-	TGTGCCAGCAGCTTAAGGGGGACTAGCGGGGGCGAGACCCAGTACTTC	CASSLRGTSGGETQYF
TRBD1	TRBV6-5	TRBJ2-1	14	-	TGTGCCAGCAGGCCGGAGGACAGGGACAATGAGCAGTTCTTC	CASRPEDRDNEQFF
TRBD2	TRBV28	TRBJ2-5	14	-	TGTGCCAGCACCGGAGCGGGAGGGGGAGAGACCCAGTACTTC	CASTGAGGGETQYF
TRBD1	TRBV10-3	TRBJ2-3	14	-	TGTGCCATCAGGCCGACAGGGTTTACAGATACGCAGTATTTT	CAIRPTGFTDTQYF
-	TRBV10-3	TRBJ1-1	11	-	TGTGCCATCAGTGCGGGGGGAGAAGCTTTCTTT	CAISAGGEAFF